Listed below are T cell receptor beta chains from one sample, sequenced in a study of shared clonotypes between healthy human individuals. Produced via immunoSEQ multiplex PCR; TCRdb's table is partial and in-frame only. The table records about 770,000 clones, just under 75% of them present only once. The sequenced sample consisted of memory CD4+ T cells sorted from blood. The receptors originated from a woman younger than 45 in good health. Each CDR3 is given with its conserved first and last residue. Each record gives: clone size, D gene, V gene, J gene, CDR3 protein, CDR3 DNA. A D gene is named only where the DNA matches it firmly. Clone size is stated in some rows and not others, as once, few, many or a class when expanded.

size: -; D: -; V: TRBV28; J: TRBJ2-3; CDR3: CASINQGLMTDTQYF; DNA: TGTGCCAGCATCAATCAAGGGTTGATGACAGATACGCAGTATTTT
size: -; D: -; V: TRBV18; J: TRBJ2-5; CDR3: CASSNRRDSRVSQYF; DNA: TGTGCCAGCTCCAACCGAAGGGACTCCCGAGTTTCCCAGTACTTC
size: -; D: -; V: TRBV29-1; J: TRBJ2-1; CDR3: CSVGGESSYNEQFF; DNA: TGCAGCGTAGGGGGGGAGAGCTCCTACAATGAGCAGTTCTTC
size: few; D: -; V: TRBV7-9; J: TRBJ2-2; CDR3: CASSFGRTAETGELFF; DNA: TGTGCCAGCAGCTTTGGTCGGACAGCTGAGACCGGGGAGCTGTTTTTT
size: -; D: -; V: TRBV29-1; J: TRBJ1-2; CDR3: CSVTTGSGGNYGYTF; DNA: TGCAGCGTTACCACAGGCTCCGGGGGTAACTATGGCTACACCTTC
size: -; D: TRBD2; V: TRBV28; J: TRBJ2-1; CDR3: CASLPGLAGAPYNEQFF; DNA: TGTGCCAGCCTCCCGGGACTAGCGGGGGCCCCCTACAATGAGCAGTTCTTC
size: -; D: TRBD1; V: TRBV28; J: TRBJ2-7; CDR3: CASRPLQTGGYEQYF; DNA: TGTGCCAGCAGGCCGCTCCAGACAGGGGGTTACGAGCAGTACTTC
size: -; D: -; V: TRBV7-9; J: TRBJ2-7; CDR3: CAWGQDSYEQYF; DNA: TGCGCGTGGGGACAAGACTCCTACGAGCAGTACTTC
size: -; D: -; V: TRBV5-1; J: TRBJ2-1; CDR3: CASSLNGVAYNEQFF; DNA: TGCGCCAGCAGCTTGAACGGGGTGGCCTACAATGAGCAGTTCTTC
size: -; D: TRBD1; V: TRBV19; J: TRBJ2-3; CDR3: CASSNYRGPTDTQYF; DNA: TGTGCCAGTAGTAATTACAGGGGGCCCACAGATACGCAGTATTTT
size: many; D: -; V: TRBV27; J: TRBJ2-2; CDR3: CASSLSAYPSNTGELFF; DNA: TGTGCCAGCAGTTTATCGGCCTACCCCTCGAACACCGGGGAGCTGTTTTTT
size: few; D: -; V: TRBV4-1; J: TRBJ2-1; CDR3: CASSRGEGHNEQFF; DNA: TGCGCCAGCAGCAGGGGGGAGGGGCACAATGAGCAGTTCTTC
size: -; D: -; V: TRBV4-1; J: TRBJ1-1; CDR3: CASSPERKGNTEAFF; DNA: TGCGCCAGCAGCCCAGAGCGGAAGGGGAACACTGAAGCTTTCTTT
size: -; D: -; V: TRBV18; J: TRBJ2-7; CDR3: CASSPSRQLTYEQYF; DNA: TGTGCCAGCTCACCATCGAGACAGTTAACCTACGAGCAGTACTTC
size: -; D: TRBD2; V: TRBV28; J: TRBJ2-7; CDR3: CAGSPAGETYEQYF; DNA: TGTGCCGGGAGCCCGGCGGGAGAGACCTACGAGCAGTACTTC
size: -; D: TRBD1; V: TRBV18; J: TRBJ2-5; CDR3: CASSPTEGQGETQYF; DNA: TGTGCCAGCTCACCAACGGAGGGACAGGGAGAGACCCAGTACTTC